The 3 T cell receptor beta chains presented below share a single source sample, sequenced in a study of human T cells and chemical hapten exposure. TCRdb recomputed calls from the RACE reads with MiXCR, one row per CDR3 protein. The table records nearly 350,000 distinct CDR3 sequences, roughly 6.9% of them present only once. Time point reported: patch test 1, 2 weeks after DPC sensitization. The sample's treatment: therapeutic diphenylcyclopropenone sensitization with weekly scalp DPC. The input for sequencing was whole blood, taken in connection with sensitization to the hapten diphenylcyclopropenone (DPC). These receptors were collected from a young woman with alopecia areata. Some clones in this sample may be carry-over from other donors' samples.

This clonotype was seen a handful of times. The genes are TRBV28 and TRBJ1-6; the D gene is possibly TRBD1 (5 bases). The CDR3 spans 16 residues. Germline V CDR1 and CDR2: MDHEN, SYDVKM. Trimming removed 10 bases from V and 3 bases from J, with 19 bases in between. The CDR3 sequence is CATTTGTEDYNSPLHF. CDR3 coding DNA: TGTGCCACCACCACCGGGACGGAGGACTATAATTCACCCCTCCACTTT.

With regard to this clonotype: At one boundary the junction diverges from the germline segment, which might be a read error. J is TRBJ2-1 and V is TRBV7-7; weak D call: TRBD2 (5 bases). Germline V gives CDR1 SSHAT, CDR2 FNYEAQ (reference sequence). CDR3 size: 13 residues. CDR3 sequence: CASSLASSSEQFF. In nucleotides, the CDR3 is TGTGCTAGCAGCTTAGCGTCGTCCAGTGAGCAGTTCTTC. Full variable domain (outside the CDR3, taken from reference TRBV7-7 and TRBJ2-1): GAGVSQSPRYKVTKRGQDVTLRCDPISSHATLYWYQQALGQGPEFLTYFNYEAQPDKSGLPSDRFSAERPEGSISTLTIQRTEQRDSAMYRCASSLASSSEQFFGPGTRLTVL.

The V call is TRBV5-5, the J call TRBJ2-5; TRBD2 is a possible D gene (5 bases). CDR1 is SGHKS, CDR2 YYEKEE, per germline (reference sequence). V was trimmed by 1 base and J by 4 bases, leaving 17 bases between them. The CDR3 runs to 16 residues. The CDR3 sequence is CASSLKAAPRGETQYF. CDR3 in DNA: TGTGCCAGCAGCTTGAAGGCGGCCCCTCGGGGAGAGACCCAGTACTTC.